The entry that follows covers one T cell receptor beta chain sequence. This clonotype was seen a handful of times. It lacks a known antigen. Base qualities are not provided; no much larger clone lies one nucleotide away. Libraries were constructed by 5' RACE. TCRdb lists the instrument as NextSeq 500. The TCR library protocol attached a unique molecular identifier to each TCR cDNA molecule to allow correction of PCR and sequencing errors. The published analysis was carried out like this. TCR identification, UMI-based error correction and CDR3 extraction were all carried out with Decombinator tools. TCRs above a frequency of 2 per 1,000, corresponding to the top 1% of the tumor frequency distribution, were defined as expanded. Each repertoire was subsampled 100 times to 5,000 TCRs, after which Renyi diversity was computed with the R vegan package. CDR3 similarity networks were built from amino acid triplet string-kernel similarity, with CDR3s being connected when pairwise similarity was above 0.82. TCRdb reran the public reads through fastp at Q25 and MiXCR, keeping productive beta chains. A single entry per CDR3 protein holds the most common genes and DNA from its merged rows. TCRdb, not the authors, supplied the V and J calls. The sample table lists 45,000 or so distinct CDR3 sequences, about 7.4% of them with a count of one. In total, the top ten clones hold about 13% of the sample.

This specimen belongs to a study of spatial heterogeneity in lung cancer (dated by TCRdb to the late 2010s). With regard to the full study: More beta-chain than alpha-chain transcripts were consistently detected, likely reflecting higher beta-chain transcript abundance. In the raw uncorrected reads, each unique combination of TCR and UMI appeared on average more than ten times. In non-small cell lung cancer, the study quantitatively compared TCR alpha and beta repertoires across several tumor regions, matched nontumor lung, and blood. Nonsynonymous mutation counts, determined by whole-exome sequencing of tumor tissue, were related to TCR repertoire features. Both alpha and beta chains were TCR-sequenced in 200 or so tumor regions, fewer than 80 matched nontumor lung samples and 45 to 60 PBMC samples obtained at surgery. Summary of the overall study and its limitations: Ubiquitous expanded tumor TCRs showed up in blood more often at tumor resection than at routine follow-up. Additional single-cell paired TCR alpha and beta sequencing was considered necessary to confirm, at a functional level, the hypothesis that regional TCRs recognize regional mutations.

At the junction V is shortened by 0 bases and J by 2 bases, with 14 bases in between. From the cysteine up to the phenylalanine, the CDR3 has a length of 16 residues. The read is trimmed to its CDR3 DNA, 48 bases read in frame from base 1. The germline V gene encodes CDR1 MNHEY and CDR2 SVGAGI. The time point label corresponds to: sample taken at primary tumor resection. TCR sequencing used whole RNA extracted from tumor and nontumor lung tissue, or from cryopreserved PBMC samples, without cell sorting. The donors were about 65 patients from the lung TRACERx cohort who had early-stage, untreated non-small cell lung cancer. Only patients with enough RNA available from two or more tumor regions were chosen for TCR sequencing.

This specimen consisted of PBMCs, obtained at surgery. Recombination linked TRBV6-5 to TRBJ2-7; the D region possibly corresponds to TRBD2 (5 bases align). The sequence derives from a female donor with early-stage non-small cell lung cancer. Here is the DNA: TGTGCCAGCAGTTACTCGAATGTTCGGGGTCCCTACGAGCAGTACTTC. Its protein reads: CASSYSNVRGPYEQYF.